Listed below are T cell receptor beta chains from one sample, sequenced in a study of blood T cell repertoires in COVID-19. Assay: immunoSEQ multiplex PCR; the TCRdb copy retains only in-frame clones and omits some. The profile shows 290,000 or so clones, approximately 85% of them singletons. The sequenced sample consisted of peripheral blood. The receptors were gathered from a man aged 50 or older with active or convalescent COVID-19. The CDR3 runs from the conserved cysteine through the conserved F or W. Only some rows state a clone size, as once, few, many or a class for expanded clones.

size,J,V,CDR3
-,TRBJ2-3,TRBV10-1,CASSEGLGTDTQYF
-,TRBJ2-2,TRBV29-1,CSAAGRGSGELFF
-,TRBJ2-7,TRBV11-2,CASSLEFGGPSYEQYF
-,TRBJ1-5,TRBV19,CASSKAQGRGGAGNQPQHF
-,TRBJ1-2,TRBV30,CAWGGGGGYGYTF
-,TRBJ2-7,TRBV19,CASSPFRGSGSYEQYF
-,TRBJ2-1,TRBV6-7,CASSPPGQGAGYNEQFF
-,TRBJ1-2,TRBV6-5,CASRLAGDYGYTF
-,TRBJ2-3,TRBV4-2,CASSQEQGRDTQYF
-,TRBJ1-1,TRBV28,CASAYRVGGAFF
-,TRBJ2-7,TRBV24-1,CASGPTGTYEQYF
-,TRBJ2-3,TRBV29-1,CSGDTSTDTQYF
-,TRBJ1-5,TRBV18,CASSPGTGSGQPQHF
-,TRBJ1-4,TRBV3-1/TRBV3-2,CASSSPLGVTEKLFF
-,TRBJ2-6,TRBV10-2,CASSESRSSGANVLTF
-,TRBJ2-4,TRBV5-6,CASSLSPREDIQYF
-,TRBJ2-5,TRBV24-1,CATSPGRAQETQYF
few,TRBJ2-1,TRBV19,CASSPLWTSDSYNEQFF
-,TRBJ2-7,TRBV3-1/TRBV3-2,CASRQGQGGYEQYF
-,TRBJ1-4,TRBV5-1,CASSLGTDTTNEKLFF
-,TRBJ2-3,TRBV5-1,CASSLGITDTQYF
few,TRBJ2-1,TRBV7-9,CASSLGLGLDNEQFF
-,TRBJ2-7,TRBV19,CASSIAGGPPSEQYF